The source of this TCR beta chain is a study of radiotherapy plus CTLA-4 blockade in lung cancer. Focal radiation plus CTLA-4 blockade with ipilimumab was given to patients with chemo-refractory metastatic non-small-cell lung cancer. Libraries were prepared by immunoSEQ multiplex PCR; TCRdb keeps only in-frame clonotypes and omits some of them. The table lists approximately 40,000 clones, around 77% of them singletons. This TCR was sampled from a human donor with non-small cell lung cancer whose response to radiotherapy plus ipilimumab could not be evaluated. This material consisted of peripheral blood, taken from a patient treated with radiotherapy plus ipilimumab.

CDR3 bases: TGTGCCAGCGGAGAAGATGAGGGCACAGATACGCAGTATTTT. It is translated as CASGEDEGTDTQYF. The chain employs TRBV6-5 and TRBJ2-3; D unresolved. Deletions cut 8 bases from V and 1 base from J, with 13 bases between. The CDR3 length is 14 residues. Germline V gene sequence: CDR1 MNHEY, CDR2 SVGAGI.